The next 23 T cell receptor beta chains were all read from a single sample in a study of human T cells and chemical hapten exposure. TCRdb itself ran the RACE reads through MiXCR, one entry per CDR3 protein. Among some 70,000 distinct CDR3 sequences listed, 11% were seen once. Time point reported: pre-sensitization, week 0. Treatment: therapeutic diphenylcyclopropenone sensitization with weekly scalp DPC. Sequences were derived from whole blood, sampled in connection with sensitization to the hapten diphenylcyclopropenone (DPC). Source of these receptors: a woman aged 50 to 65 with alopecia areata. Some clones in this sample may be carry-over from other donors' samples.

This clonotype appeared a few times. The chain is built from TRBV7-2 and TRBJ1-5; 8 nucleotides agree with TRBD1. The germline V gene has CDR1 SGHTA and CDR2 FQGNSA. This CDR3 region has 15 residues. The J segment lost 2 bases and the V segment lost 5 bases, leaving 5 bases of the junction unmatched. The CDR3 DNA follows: TGTGCCAGCAGCCCGACAGGGGACCGCAATCAGCCCCAGCATTTT. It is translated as CASSPTGDRNQPQHF.

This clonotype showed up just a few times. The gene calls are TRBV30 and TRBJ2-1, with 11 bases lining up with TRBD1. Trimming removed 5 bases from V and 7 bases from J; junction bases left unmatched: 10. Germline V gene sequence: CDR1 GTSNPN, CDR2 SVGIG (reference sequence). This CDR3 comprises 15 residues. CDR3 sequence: CAWLPRDRGTNEQFF. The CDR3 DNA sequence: TGTGCCTGGCTGCCCCGGGACAGGGGGACGAATGAGCAGTTCTTC.

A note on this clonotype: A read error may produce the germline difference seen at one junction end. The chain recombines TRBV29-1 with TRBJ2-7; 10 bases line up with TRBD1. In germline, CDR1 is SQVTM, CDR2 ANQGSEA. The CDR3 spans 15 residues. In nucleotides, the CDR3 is TGTAGCGTTGATTGGTCTGGGACAGGGGTCCACGAGCAGTACTTC. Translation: CSVDWSGTGVHEQYF.

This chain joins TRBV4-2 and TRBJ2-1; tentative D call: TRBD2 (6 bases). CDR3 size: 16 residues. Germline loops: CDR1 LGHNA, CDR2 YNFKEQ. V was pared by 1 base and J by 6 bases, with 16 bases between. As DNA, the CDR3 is TGTGCCAGCAGCCAAGTAACTCTAGCGCCGGGCAATGAGCAGTTCTTC. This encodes CASSQVTLAPGNEQFF.

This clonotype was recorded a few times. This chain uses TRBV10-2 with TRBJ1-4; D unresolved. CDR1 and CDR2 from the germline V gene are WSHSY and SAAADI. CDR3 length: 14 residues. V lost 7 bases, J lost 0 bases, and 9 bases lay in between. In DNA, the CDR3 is TGCGCCAGCAAGGGCAGCCCAACTAATGAAAAACTGTTTTTT. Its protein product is CASKGSPTNEKLFF.

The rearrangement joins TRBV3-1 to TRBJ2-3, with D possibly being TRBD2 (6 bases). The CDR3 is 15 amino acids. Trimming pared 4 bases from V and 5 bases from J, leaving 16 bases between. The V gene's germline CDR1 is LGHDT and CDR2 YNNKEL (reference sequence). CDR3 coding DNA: TGTGCCAGCAGCCCTCATGGGGGGTCGGAAGATACGCAGTATTTT. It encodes CASSPHGGSEDTQYF.

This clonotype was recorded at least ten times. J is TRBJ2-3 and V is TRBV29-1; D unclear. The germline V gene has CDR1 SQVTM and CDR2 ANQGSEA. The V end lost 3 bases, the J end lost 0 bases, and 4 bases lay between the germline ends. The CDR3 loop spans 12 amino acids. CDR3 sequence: CSVEVSTDTQYF. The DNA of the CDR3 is TGCAGCGTTGAGGTTAGCACAGATACGCAGTATTTT.

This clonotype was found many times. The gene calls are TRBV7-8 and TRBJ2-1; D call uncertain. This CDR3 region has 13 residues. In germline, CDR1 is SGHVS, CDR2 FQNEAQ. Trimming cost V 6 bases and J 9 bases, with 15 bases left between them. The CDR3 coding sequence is TGTGCCAGCAGAGACGGCCGTGGAGTTGAGCAGTTCTTC. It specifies CASRDGRGVEQFF.

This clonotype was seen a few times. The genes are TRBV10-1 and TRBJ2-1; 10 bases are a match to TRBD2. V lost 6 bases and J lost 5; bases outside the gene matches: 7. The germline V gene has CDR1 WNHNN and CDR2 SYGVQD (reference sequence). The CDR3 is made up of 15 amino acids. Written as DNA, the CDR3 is TGCGCCAGCAGCACCCTAGCGGGGGCAAACAATGAGCAGTTCTTC. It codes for CASSTLAGANNEQFF.

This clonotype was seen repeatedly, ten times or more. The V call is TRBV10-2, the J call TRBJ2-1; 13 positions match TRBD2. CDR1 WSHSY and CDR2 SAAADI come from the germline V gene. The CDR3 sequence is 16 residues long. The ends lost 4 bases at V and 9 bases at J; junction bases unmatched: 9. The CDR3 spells CASSGTSGGRWSEQFF. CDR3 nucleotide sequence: TGCGCCAGCAGTGGGACTAGCGGGGGTAGGTGGAGTGAGCAGTTCTTC.

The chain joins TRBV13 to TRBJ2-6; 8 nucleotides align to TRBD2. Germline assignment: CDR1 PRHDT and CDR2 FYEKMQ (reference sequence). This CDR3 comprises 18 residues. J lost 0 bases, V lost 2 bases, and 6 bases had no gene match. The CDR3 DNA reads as TGTGCCAGCAGCTTAATCGAGCGGGGGAACTCTGGGGCCAACGTCCTGACTTTC. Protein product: CASSLIERGNSGANVLTF.

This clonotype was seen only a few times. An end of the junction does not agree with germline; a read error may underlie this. In DNA form, the CDR3 reads TGTGCCAGCAGCTTGATGTCGGACAGCCTATTAGCCTTC. Protein sequence: CASSLMSDSLLAF. This rearrangement joins TRBV11-3 to TRBJ1-2; D is perhaps TRBD1 (6 bases). The V gene's germline CDR1 is SGHNT and CDR2 YENEEA. The CDR3 spans 13 residues.

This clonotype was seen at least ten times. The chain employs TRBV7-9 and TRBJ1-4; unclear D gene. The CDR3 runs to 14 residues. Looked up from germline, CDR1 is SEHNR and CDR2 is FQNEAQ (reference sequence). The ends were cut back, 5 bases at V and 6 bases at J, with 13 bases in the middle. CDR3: CASSTPWTDEKLFF. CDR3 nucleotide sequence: TGTGCCAGCAGCACCCCCTGGACGGATGAAAAACTGTTTTTT.

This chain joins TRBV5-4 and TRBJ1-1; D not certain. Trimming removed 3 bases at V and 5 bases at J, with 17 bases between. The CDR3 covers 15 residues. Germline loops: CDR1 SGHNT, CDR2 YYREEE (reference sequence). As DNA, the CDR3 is TGTGCCAGCAGCTCCGGGATCCCCGTTAGAACTGAAGCTTTCTTT. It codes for CASSSGIPVRTEAFF.

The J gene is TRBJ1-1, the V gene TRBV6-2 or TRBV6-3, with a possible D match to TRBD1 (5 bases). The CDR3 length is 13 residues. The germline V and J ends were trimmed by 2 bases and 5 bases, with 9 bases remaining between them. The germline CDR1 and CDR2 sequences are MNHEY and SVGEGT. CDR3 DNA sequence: TGTGCCAGCAGTTACGAAGGGGTAACTGAAGCTTTCTTT. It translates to CASSYEGVTEAFF.

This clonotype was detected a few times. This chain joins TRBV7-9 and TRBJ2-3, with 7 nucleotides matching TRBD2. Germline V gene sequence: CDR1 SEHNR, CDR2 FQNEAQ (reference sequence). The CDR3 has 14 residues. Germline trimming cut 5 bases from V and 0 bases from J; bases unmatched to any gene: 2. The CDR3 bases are TGTGCCAGCAGCGCTAGCGGAAGCACAGATACGCAGTATTTT. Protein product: CASSASGSTDTQYF.

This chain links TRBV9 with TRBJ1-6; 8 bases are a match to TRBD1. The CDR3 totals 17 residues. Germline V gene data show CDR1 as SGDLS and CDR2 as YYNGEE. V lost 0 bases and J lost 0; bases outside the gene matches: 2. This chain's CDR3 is CASSVGQGSSYNSPLHF. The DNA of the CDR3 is TGTGCCAGCAGCGTAGGACAGGGGAGCTCCTATAATTCACCCCTCCACTTT.

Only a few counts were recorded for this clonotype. CDR3 amino acids: CSASDPVSYEQYF. The CDR3 DNA is TGCAGTGCTAGTGACCCGGTCTCCTACGAGCAGTACTTC. J is TRBJ2-7 and V is TRBV20-1, with D uncertain. Looked up from germline, CDR1 is DFQATT and CDR2 is SNEGSKA (reference sequence). The V end was cut by 3 bases, the J end by 0 bases, with 9 bases between. This CDR3 is 13 amino acids long.

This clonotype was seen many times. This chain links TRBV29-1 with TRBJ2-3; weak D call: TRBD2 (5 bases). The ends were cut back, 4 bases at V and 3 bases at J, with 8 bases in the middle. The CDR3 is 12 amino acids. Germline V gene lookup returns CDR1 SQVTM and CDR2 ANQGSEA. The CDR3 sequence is CSVAGDTDTQYF. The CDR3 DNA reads TGCAGCGTTGCCGGGGATACAGATACGCAGTATTTT.

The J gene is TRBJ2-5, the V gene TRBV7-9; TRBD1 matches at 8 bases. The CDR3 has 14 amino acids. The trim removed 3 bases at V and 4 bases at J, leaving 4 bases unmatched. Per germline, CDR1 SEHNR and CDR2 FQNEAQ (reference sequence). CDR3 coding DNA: TGTGCCAGCAGCTTGACAGGGGTAATAGAGACCCAGTACTTC. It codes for CASSLTGVIETQYF.

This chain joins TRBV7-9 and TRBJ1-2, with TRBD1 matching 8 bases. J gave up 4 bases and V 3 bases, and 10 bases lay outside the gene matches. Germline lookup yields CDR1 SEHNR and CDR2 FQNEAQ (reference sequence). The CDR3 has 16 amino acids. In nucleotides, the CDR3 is TGTGCCAGCAGCTTTCCCGGACAGGGACTCTTCTATGGCTACACCTTC. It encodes CASSFPGQGLFYGYTF.

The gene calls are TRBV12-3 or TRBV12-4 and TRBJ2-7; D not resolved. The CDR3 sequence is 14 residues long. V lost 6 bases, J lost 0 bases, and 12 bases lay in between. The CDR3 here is CASSLVPISYEQYF. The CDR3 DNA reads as TGTGCCAGCAGCCTGGTCCCCATCTCCTACGAGCAGTACTTC.

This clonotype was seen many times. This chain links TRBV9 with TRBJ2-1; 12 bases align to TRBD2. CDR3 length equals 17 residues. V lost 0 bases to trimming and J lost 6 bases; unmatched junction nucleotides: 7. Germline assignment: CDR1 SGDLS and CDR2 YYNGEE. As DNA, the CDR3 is TGTGCCAGCAGCGTAGTCGGGGCTAGCGGGAGGGTCAATGAGCAGTTCTTC. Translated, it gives CASSVVGASGRVNEQFF. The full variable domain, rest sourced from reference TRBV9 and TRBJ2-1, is DSGVTQTPKHLITATGQRVTLRCSPRSGDLSVYWYQQSLDQGLQFLIQYYNGEERAKGNILERFSAQQFPDLHSELNLSSLELGDSALYFCASSVVGASGRVNEQFFGPGTRLTVL.